This TCR beta chain was identified during a study of tumor-infiltrating lymphocytes in primary liver carcinoma. Overall study context: Donors had hepatocellular carcinoma or combined HCC and intrahepatic cholangiocarcinoma. Sample yields, roughly 3.65 to 8 million productive TCRbeta reads, were similar across the tissue types.

A primer matching the constant region was used to make TCR beta cDNA from 500 to 650 ng of total RNA. Three nested multiplex PCR rounds, a slightly modified ARM-PCR, produced the libraries for TCR beta. Amplification in the first two PCR rounds was performed using TRBV1-TRBV30 forward primers and a C-beta reverse primer for approximately 10 cycles each. TCRdb re-called the multiplex PCR reads through MiXCR, storing one row per CDR3 protein. The sample carries 95,000 to 100,000 distinct CDR3 sequences, around 73% recorded once. On this clonotype itself: This CDR3 is missing its conserved last phenylalanine or tryptophan, likely due to a read error. The limits of the CDR3 on the DNA are not certain, so only TCRdb's listed CDR3 is given.

The CDR3 spans 14 residues, counting both ends. CDR1 and CDR2 from the germline V gene are SGHAT and FQDESV (reference sequence). Bulk tissue was left unsorted, and RNA and DNA were co-extracted from about 20-30 mg of it. Cases comprised patients with primary liver carcinoma who received surgical resection. The rearrangement uses TRBV11-1 and TRBJ2-3; the DNA was not used to check the table's D call, TRBD2. What was sequenced was liver tumor tissue from sampling region 2. Subset specified: tumor region T2, inferior pole. The origin of this receptor is a woman aged 55-69 years with primary liver carcinoma and hepatitis B virus infection. This CDR3 reads CTSSLRQRVGESHL.